A selection of T cell receptor beta chains follows, all from one sample in a study of T cell changes during pregnancy in multiple sclerosis. Only in-frame clones appear in the TCRdb table, and some are missing; sequencing was by immunoSEQ multiplex PCR. The repertoire includes tens of thousands of clones, more than 75% of them detected once, and under 0.75% sits in the top ten. Here the sequenced sample was CD4+ T cells from peripheral blood mononuclear cells, taken in the first trimester of pregnancy. Receptors originate from a female donor with multiple sclerosis, enrolled in a pregnancy study. CDR3s include the opening cysteine and the closing phenylalanine or tryptophan. A D gene is named only where the DNA matches it firmly. For some rows the clone size is stated as once, few or many, or as a class when expanded; others skip it.

D	size	V	J	CDR3	DNA
TRBD1	.	TRBV10-3	TRBJ1-6	CAISETGGASNSPLHF	TGTGCCATCAGTGAGACAGGGGGCGCGTCTAATTCACCCCTCCACTTT
.	once	TRBV19	TRBJ2-6	CASKTARSGANVLTF	TGTGCCAGTAAGACAGCTCGCTCTGGGGCCAACGTCCTGACTTTC
TRBD1	.	TRBV27	TRBJ1-2	CASSGEGQGARVYGYTF	TGTGCCAGCAGTGGCGAGGGACAGGGGGCCCGGGTTTATGGCTACACCTTC
.	once	TRBV5-1	TRBJ2-7	CASSVGVGPGPAGEQYF	TGCGCCAGCAGCGTGGGGGTCGGACCCGGGCCTGCGGGGGAGCAGTACTTC
TRBD1	.	TRBV5-4	TRBJ1-2	CASSAGTGGGVNYGYTF	TGTGCCAGCAGCGCTGGGACAGGGGGCGGTGTTAACTATGGCTACACCTTC
.	.	TRBV28	TRBJ2-3	CASSAGGATDTQYF	TGTGCCAGCAGTGCCGGCGGGGCCACAGATACGCAGTATTTT
TRBD2	.	TRBV2	TRBJ2-3	CASSEALGLAVTTDTQYF	TGTGCCAGCAGTGAAGCGCTAGGTCTAGCGGTAACCACAGATACGCAGTATTTT
.	once	TRBV5-1	TRBJ1-1	CASSLVSDSLNTEAFF	TGCGCCAGCAGCTTGGTTTCGGACAGCCTGAACACTGAAGCTTTCTTT
.	.	TRBV7-7	TRBJ2-3	CASSSSIADTDTQYF	TGTGCCAGCAGCTCTTCAATAGCGGATACAGATACGCAGTATTTT
TRBD1	.	TRBV18	TRBJ2-2	CASSPYRQGVNTGELFF	TGTGCCAGCTCACCATACAGACAGGGTGTGAACACCGGGGAGCTGTTTTTT
.	.	TRBV28	TRBJ1-2	CASSLPQGQSYGYTF	TGTGCCAGCAGTTTACCTCAAGGACAGTCCTATGGCTACACCTTC
.	.	TRBV30	TRBJ1-4	CAWSVLEKLFF	TGTGCCTGGAGTGTACTAGAAAAACTGTTTTTT
TRBD1	.	TRBV5-1	TRBJ1-6	CASSLGQGLNNSPLHF	TGCGCCAGCAGCTTAGGACAGGGCCTCAATAATTCACCCCTCCACTTT
TRBD1	.	TRBV11-2	TRBJ1-2	CASSQDRGRPYGYTF	TGTGCCAGCAGCCAGGACAGGGGGCGCCCCTATGGCTACACCTTC
.	.	TRBV11-2	TRBJ1-1	CASRSLQGKNTEAFF	TGTGCCAGCAGATCACTTCAGGGGAAGAACACTGAAGCTTTCTTT
TRBD1	.	TRBV28	TRBJ1-6	CATDRAEKGSPLHF	TGTGCCACTGACAGGGCTGAAAAAGGTTCACCCCTCCACTTT
.	few	TRBV4-2	TRBJ2-1	CASSLPRSEQFF	TGTGCCAGCAGCCTCCCTAGGAGCGAGCAGTTCTTC
.	once	TRBV14	TRBJ1-2	CASSQDRTGMAYGYTF	TGTGCCAGCAGCCAAGATCGTACAGGGATGGCCTATGGCTACACCTTC
.	.	TRBV7-9	TRBJ1-1	CASSVQGFTEAFF	TGTGCCAGCAGCGTTCAGGGGTTCACTGAAGCTTTCTTT
.	.	TRBV4-1	TRBJ2-6	CASSQDPLSTGANVLTF	TGCGCCAGCAGCCAAGACCCTCTTTCTACTGGGGCCAACGTCCTGACTTTC
TRBD2	.	TRBV30	TRBJ2-3	CAWSGGLAGSSDTQYF	TGTGCCTGGAGTGGGGGACTAGCGGGATCCTCAGATACGCAGTATTTT
.	.	TRBV4-2	TRBJ1-3	CASSQEQYASSGNTIYF	TGTGCCAGCAGCCAAGAACAATACGCCAGCTCTGGAAACACCATATATTTT
.	.	TRBV5-8	TRBJ1-1	CASSIHFTRNTEAFF	TGTGCCAGCAGCATACATTTTACCCGAAACACTGAAGCTTTCTTT
.	.	TRBV30	TRBJ1-1	CAWSSGGRTEAFF	TGTGCCTGGAGTTCGGGGGGAAGGACTGAAGCTTTCTTT
.	.	TRBV7-9	TRBJ2-7	CASVLTTGLGYEQYF	TGTGCCTCCGTATTAACGACAGGTCTGGGATACGAGCAGTACTTC
.	few	TRBV2	TRBJ1-6	CASGRGSSYNSPLHF	TGTGCCAGCGGCCGAGGGAGCTCCTATAATTCACCCCTCCACTTT
TRBD1	.	TRBV10-3	TRBJ2-2	CAIGGTGAATGELFF	TGTGCCATCGGAGGGACAGGAGCCGCCACCGGGGAGCTGTTTTTT
TRBD2	.	TRBV9	TRBJ2-1	CASSARGDEQFF	TGTGCCAGCAGCGCCCGGGGGGATGAGCAGTTCTTC
.	.	TRBV6-6	TRBJ1-5	CASSEGDQPQHF	TGTGCCAGCAGTGAGGGGGATCAGCCCCAGCATTTT
TRBD2	.	TRBV19	TRBJ2-2	CASRPSGTSGFTGELFF	TGTGCCAGTAGGCCCTCCGGGACTAGCGGGTTCACCGGGGAGCTGTTTTTT
.	.	TRBV5-1	TRBJ2-5	CASSASGGETQYF	TGCGCCAGCAGCGCATCAGGAGGGGAGACCCAGTACTTC
TRBD2	.	TRBV19	TRBJ2-1	CASSSGAGGYNEQFF	TGTGCCAGTAGTAGTGGGGCGGGGGGGTACAATGAGCAGTTCTTC
TRBD2	.	TRBV5-1	TRBJ2-1	CASRGRLAGDNEQFF	TGCGCCAGCAGAGGTAGACTAGCGGGTGACAATGAGCAGTTCTTC
TRBD1	once	TRBV19	TRBJ1-3	CASTPGTGADLWISGNTIYF	TGTGCCAGTACCCCCGGGACAGGTGCTGACCTTTGGATTTCTGGAAACACCATATATTTT
.	.	TRBV27	TRBJ2-3	CASSLEGPSRRVTDTQYF	TGTGCCAGCAGTTTAGAGGGGCCCTCCAGGAGGGTCACAGATACGCAGTATTTT
TRBD1	.	TRBV10-3	TRBJ1-2	CAISHGGGTGQSSGYTF	TGTGCCATCAGCCACGGGGGAGGGACAGGGCAGAGCTCTGGCTACACCTTC
TRBD1	.	TRBV30	TRBJ2-1	CAWSVQGLASYNEQFF	TGTGCCTGGAGTGTACAGGGGCTAGCCTCCTACAATGAGCAGTTCTTC
.	.	TRBV7-9	TRBJ1-2	CASSLLSANYGYTF	TGTGCCAGCAGCCTCCTTAGCGCAAACTATGGCTACACCTTC
TRBD1	.	TRBV30	TRBJ2-1	CAWSAATGVFNEQFF	TGTGCCTGGAGTGCCGCGACAGGGGTATTCAATGAGCAGTTCTTC
TRBD1	.	TRBV6-5	TRBJ1-1	CASSPRTGMNTEAFF	TGTGCCAGCAGTCCTAGGACAGGCATGAACACTGAAGCTTTCTTT
.	.	TRBV28	TRBJ2-7	CASNLGDYEQYF	TGTGCCAGCAACCTAGGCGACTACGAGCAGTACTTC
.	.	TRBV7-2	TRBJ1-2	CASDPGGPGYGYTF	TGTGCCAGCGATCCGGGGGGCCCAGGGTATGGCTACACCTTC
TRBD1	once	TRBV5-1	TRBJ2-1	CASSTGTGTGSYNEQFF	TGCGCCAGCAGCACAGGAACCGGGACAGGGTCCTACAATGAGCAGTTCTTC
TRBD2	.	TRBV7-3	TRBJ2-7	CASSLQAGASYEQYF	TGTGCCAGCAGCTTACAAGCGGGGGCCTCCTACGAGCAGTACTTC
.	.	TRBV7-3	TRBJ1-1	CASSLTEGLVEAFF	TGTGCCAGCAGCTTAACGGAGGGGTTGGTTGAAGCTTTCTTT
TRBD1	.	TRBV29-1	TRBJ1-2	CSDATGYGYTF	TGCAGCGACGCGACAGGGTATGGCTACACCTTC
.	.	TRBV28	TRBJ2-7	CASTIGAGRIYYEQYF	TGTGCCAGCACCATAGGGGCAGGGAGGATATACTACGAGCAGTACTTC
TRBD1	.	TRBV29-1	TRBJ1-2	CSVALLDRGRSGYTF	TGCAGCGTTGCCCTGTTGGACAGGGGGAGGAGTGGCTACACCTTC
TRBD1	.	TRBV25-1	TRBJ2-3	CASSNSGTGGKYF	TGTGCCAGCAGTAACTCCGGGACAGGGGGCAAGTATTTT
.	.	TRBV6-6	TRBJ2-7	CASRRGGRGYEQYF	TGTGCCAGCAGACGAGGGGGAAGGGGATACGAGCAGTACTTC
TRBD1	.	TRBV5-1	TRBJ1-2	CASSLAGTSWQGGDGYTF	TGCGCCAGCAGCTTGGCGGGCACATCTTGGCAGGGGGGCGATGGCTACACCTTC
TRBD1	once	TRBV7-9	TRBJ1-2	CASSLSSGTGRLNYGYTF	TGTGCCAGCAGCTTATCCTCCGGGACAGGGAGGCTCAACTATGGCTACACCTTC
TRBD2	.	TRBV7-6	TRBJ2-1	CASSPRGGEQFF	TGTGCCAGCAGTCCCCGGGGGGGTGAGCAGTTCTTC
.	.	TRBV2	TRBJ1-5	CASKQELNQPQHF	TGTGCCAGCAAACAGGAGCTTAATCAGCCCCAGCATTTT
TRBD2	.	TRBV7-9	TRBJ2-7	CASSPLAGLVYEQYF	TGTGCCAGCAGCCCCTTAGCGGGCCTCGTTTACGAGCAGTACTTC
TRBD1	.	TRBV5-1	TRBJ2-2	CASSSSDRVAGELFF	TGCGCCAGCAGCAGCTCGGACAGGGTTGCCGGGGAGCTGTTTTTT
.	.	TRBV30	TRBJ2-2	CAWSHERTFANTGELFF	TGTGCCTGGAGTCACGAGAGAACCTTCGCGAACACCGGGGAGCTGTTTTTT
TRBD2	.	TRBV7-2	TRBJ2-5	CASSSPGLAGGPGETQYF	TGTGCCAGCAGCTCCCCCGGACTAGCGGGGGGGCCGGGGGAGACCCAGTACTTC